The TCR beta chain described here comes from a study of regulatory T cells in long-lasting Graves disease. Details on this clonotype: The antigen is unknown. One junction end disagrees with the germline gene, perhaps due to a read error.

Study-level results: It was possible that the small sample size reduced accuracy.

Both iRepertoire HTBI primers and Arm-PCR of CDR3 regions were used to build the TCR beta libraries. Via MiXCR, TCRdb re-called the multiplex PCR reads, giving one row per CDR3 protein. The table records a few hundred thousand distinct CDR3 sequences, roughly a sixth of them present only once. The time point here: newly diagnosed GD, antithyroid drugs for less than 3 months. PBMC RNA served as the TCR library source. The same sample was also studied in work on T cells in Graves' hyperthyroidism and ophthalmopathy. This second study says: Patients showing uncontrolled infection, other autoimmune disease, pregnancy or lactation were ineligible.

Here the sequenced sample was peripheral blood mononuclear cells (PBMCs), taken at new diagnosis, from a patient treated with antithyroid drugs. The source is a man aged 35-49 years with Graves disease.

The CDR3 spells CASSEAVEDQGTQYF. CDR3 in DNA: TGTGCCAGCAGTGAAGCGGTGGAAGACCAAGGGACCCAGTACTTC. The V and J genes are TRBV6-1 and TRBJ2-5; D gene unclear. The CDR3 covers 15 residues. Germline CDR1 and CDR2: MNHNS and SASEGT.